This record concerns one T cell receptor (beta chain) sequence. The data stem from a study of blood T cell repertoires in COVID-19. Looking at the study overall: The origin of the acute and convalescent COVID-19 samples was the United States, Italy and Spain. T cells, B-cell-depleted T cells, or PBMCs supplied cDNA or gDNA.

Seattle-derived patients entered the study during active infection and were followed longitudinally. Original methodology: Reference gene primer amplification yielded estimated nucleated cell counts. Here immunoSEQ multiplex PCR was the method, and the copy in TCRdb shows in-frame clones only, minus some. That table supplies the V and J calls and clone size; D and trimming were determined from the DNA. Of a few hundred thousand clones in the sample, around 90% were seen once. V dropped 9 bases and J dropped 5 bases, with 13 bases sitting between them. The V gene's germline CDR1 is MNHEY and CDR2 SVGAGI. This CDR3 contains 12 residues.

This chain joins TRBV6-5 and TRBJ1-1; D is unclear. Source material: peripheral blood. The clonotype comes from a woman in her sixties or seventies with COVID-19, enrolled during active disease. CDR3 residues: CASSSIGTEAFF. The CDR3 DNA reads TGTGCCAGTAGCTCAATTGGAACTGAAGCTTTCTTT.